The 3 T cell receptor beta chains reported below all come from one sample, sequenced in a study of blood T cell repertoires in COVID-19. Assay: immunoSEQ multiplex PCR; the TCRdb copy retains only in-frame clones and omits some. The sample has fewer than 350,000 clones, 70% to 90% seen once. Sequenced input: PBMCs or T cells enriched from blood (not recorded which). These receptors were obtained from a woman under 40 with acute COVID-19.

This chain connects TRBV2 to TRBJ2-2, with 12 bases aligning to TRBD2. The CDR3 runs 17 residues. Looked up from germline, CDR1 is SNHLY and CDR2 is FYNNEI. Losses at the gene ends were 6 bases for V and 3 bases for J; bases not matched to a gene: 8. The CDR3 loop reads CASRERLAGAYTGELFF. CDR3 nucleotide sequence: TGTGCCAGCAGGGAGAGACTAGCGGGGGCGTACACCGGGGAGCTGTTTTTT.

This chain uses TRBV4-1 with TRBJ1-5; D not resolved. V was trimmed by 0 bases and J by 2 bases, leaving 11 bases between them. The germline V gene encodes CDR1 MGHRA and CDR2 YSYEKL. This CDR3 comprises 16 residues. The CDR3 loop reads CASSQDVRSRNQPQHF. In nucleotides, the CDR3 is TGCGCCAGCAGCCAAGATGTCAGGTCCCGCAATCAGCCCCAGCATTTT.

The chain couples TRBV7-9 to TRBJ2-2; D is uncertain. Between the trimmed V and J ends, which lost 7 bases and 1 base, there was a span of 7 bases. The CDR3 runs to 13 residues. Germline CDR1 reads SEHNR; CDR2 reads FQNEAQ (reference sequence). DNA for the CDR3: TGTGCCAGCACGAACAGGAACACCGGGGAGCTGTTTTTT. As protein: CASTNRNTGELFF.